Included here is one T cell receptor (beta chain) sequence, with context. Self-reported history from a screening survey and questionnaire set each donor's cohort. The entry originates in a study of blood T cell repertoires in COVID-19. Looking at the study overall: T cells, B-cell-depleted T cells, or PBMCs provided the cDNA or gDNA that served as material.

The length of the CDR3 is 17 residues. V lost 2 bases and J 6 bases, leaving 17 bases between the germline ends. From germline, CDR1 is MNHNS and CDR2 SASEGT. Sequenced by immunoSEQ multiplex PCR; TCRdb stores in-frame clones only, minus some. The sample carries over 300,000 clones, 65% to 90% recorded once. This receptor was taken from a woman younger than 35 who had recovered from COVID-19. The rearrangement joins TRBV6-1 to TRBJ1-6; weak D call: TRBD1 (5 bases). The sequenced material came from PBMCs or T cells enriched from blood (not recorded which). The CDR3 DNA is TGTGCCAGCAGTGAATTCATGGCAGGGAACCCTAATTCACCCCTCCACTTT. Protein product: CASSEFMAGNPNSPLHF.